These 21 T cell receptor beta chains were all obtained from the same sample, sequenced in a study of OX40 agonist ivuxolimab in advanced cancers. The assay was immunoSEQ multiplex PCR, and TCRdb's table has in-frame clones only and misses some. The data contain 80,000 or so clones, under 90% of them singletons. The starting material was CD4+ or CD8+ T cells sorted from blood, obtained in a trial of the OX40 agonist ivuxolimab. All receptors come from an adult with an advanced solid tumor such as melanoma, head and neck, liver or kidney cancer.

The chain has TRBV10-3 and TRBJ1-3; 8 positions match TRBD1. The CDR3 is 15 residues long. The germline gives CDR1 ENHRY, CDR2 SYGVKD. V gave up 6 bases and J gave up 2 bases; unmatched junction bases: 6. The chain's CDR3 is CAISLTGGTGNTIYF. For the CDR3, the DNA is TGTGCCATCAGCCTAACAGGGGGTACTGGAAACACCATATATTTT.

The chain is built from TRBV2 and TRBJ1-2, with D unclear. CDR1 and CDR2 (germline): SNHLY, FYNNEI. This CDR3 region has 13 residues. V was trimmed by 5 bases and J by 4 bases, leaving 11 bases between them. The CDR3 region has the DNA TGTGCCAGCAGTAGCCGGGCGACCTATGGCTACACCTTC. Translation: CASSSRATYGYTF.

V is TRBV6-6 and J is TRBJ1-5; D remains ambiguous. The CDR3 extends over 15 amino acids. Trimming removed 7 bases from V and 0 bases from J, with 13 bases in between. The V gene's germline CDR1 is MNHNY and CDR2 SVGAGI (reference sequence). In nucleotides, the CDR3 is TGTGCCAGCACTCCTTCCGTGGTTAGCAATCAGCCCCAGCATTTT. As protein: CASTPSVVSNQPQHF.

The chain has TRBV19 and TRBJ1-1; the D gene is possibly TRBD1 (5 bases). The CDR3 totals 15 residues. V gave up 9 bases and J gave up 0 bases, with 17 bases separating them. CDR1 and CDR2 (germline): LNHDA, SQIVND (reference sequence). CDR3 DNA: TGTGCCAGCCAAACAGAGAGGGGCATGAACACTGAAGCTTTCTTT. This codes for CASQTERGMNTEAFF.

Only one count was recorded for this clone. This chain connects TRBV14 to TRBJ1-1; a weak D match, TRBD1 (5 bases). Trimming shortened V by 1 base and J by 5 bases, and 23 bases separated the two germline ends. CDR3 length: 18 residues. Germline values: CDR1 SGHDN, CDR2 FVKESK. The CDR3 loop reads CASSQVRSPTGGRTEAFF. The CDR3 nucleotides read TGTGCCAGCAGCCAAGTCCGGAGCCCTACAGGAGGTCGGACTGAAGCTTTCTTT. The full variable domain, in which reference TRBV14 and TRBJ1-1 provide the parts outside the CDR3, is EAGVTQFPSHSVIEKGQTVTLRCDPISGHDNLYWYRRVMGKEIKFLLHFVKESKQDESGMPNNRFLAERTGGTYSTLKVQPAELEDSGVYFCASSQVRSPTGGRTEAFFGQGTRLTVV.

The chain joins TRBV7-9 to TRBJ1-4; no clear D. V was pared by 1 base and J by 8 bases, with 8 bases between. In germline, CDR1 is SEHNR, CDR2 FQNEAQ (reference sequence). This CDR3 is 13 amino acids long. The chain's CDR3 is CASSLEAREKLFF. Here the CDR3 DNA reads TGTGCCAGCAGCTTAGAGGCTCGGGAAAAACTGTTTTTT. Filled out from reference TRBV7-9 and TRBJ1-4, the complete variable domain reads DTGVSQNPRHKITKRGQNVTFRCDPISEHNRLYWYRQTLGQGPEFLTYFQNEAQLEKSRLLSDRFSAERPKGSFSTLEIQRTEQGDSAMYLCASSLEAREKLFFGSGTQLSVL.

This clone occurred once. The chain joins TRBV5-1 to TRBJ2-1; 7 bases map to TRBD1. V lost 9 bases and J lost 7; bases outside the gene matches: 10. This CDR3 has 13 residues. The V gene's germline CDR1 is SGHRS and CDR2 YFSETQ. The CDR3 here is CATSQTGINEQFF. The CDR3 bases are TGCGCCACCTCCCAGACAGGGATAAATGAGCAGTTCTTC. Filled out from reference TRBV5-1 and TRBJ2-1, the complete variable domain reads KAGVTQTPRYLIKTRGQQVTLSCSPISGHRSVSWYQQTPGQGLQFLFEYFSETQRNKGNFPGRFSGRQFSNSRSEMNVSTLELGDSALYLCATSQTGINEQFFGPGTRLTVL.

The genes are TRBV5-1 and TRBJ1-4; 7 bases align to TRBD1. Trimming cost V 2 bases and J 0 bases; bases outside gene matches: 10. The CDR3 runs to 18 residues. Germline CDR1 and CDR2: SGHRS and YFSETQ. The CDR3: CASSFTAGGLSTNEKLFF. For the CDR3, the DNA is TGCGCCAGCAGCTTTACGGCAGGGGGTCTATCAACTAATGAAAAACTGTTTTTT.

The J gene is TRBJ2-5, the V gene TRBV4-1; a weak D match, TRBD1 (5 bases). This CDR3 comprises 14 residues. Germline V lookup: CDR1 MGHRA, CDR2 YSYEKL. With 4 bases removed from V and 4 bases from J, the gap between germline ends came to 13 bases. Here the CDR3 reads CASSRQTVSETQYF. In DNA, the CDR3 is TGCGCCAGCAGCCGACAGACAGTCTCAGAGACCCAGTACTTC.

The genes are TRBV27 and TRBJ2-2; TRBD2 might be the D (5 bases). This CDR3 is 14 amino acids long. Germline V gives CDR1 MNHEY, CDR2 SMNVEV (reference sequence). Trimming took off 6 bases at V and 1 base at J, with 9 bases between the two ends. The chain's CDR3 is CASRRAGNTGELFF. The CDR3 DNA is TGTGCCAGCAGACGGGCGGGGAACACCGGGGAGCTGTTTTTT.

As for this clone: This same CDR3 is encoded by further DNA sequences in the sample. CDR3 sequence reads: CASSLAGGGETQYF. The CDR3 nucleotides read TGCGCCAGCAGCCTAGCGGGAGGAGGCGAGACCCAGTACTTC. The rearrangement joins TRBV5-1 to TRBJ2-5, with 11 bases matching TRBD2. V trimming: 4 bases; J trimming: 5 bases; junction bases outside the gene matches: 4. Looked up from germline, CDR1 is SGHRS and CDR2 is YFSETQ. The CDR3 is made up of 14 amino acids.

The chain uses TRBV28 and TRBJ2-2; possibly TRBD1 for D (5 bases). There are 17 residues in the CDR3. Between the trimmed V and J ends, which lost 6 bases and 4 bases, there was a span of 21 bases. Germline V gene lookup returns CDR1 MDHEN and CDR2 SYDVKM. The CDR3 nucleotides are TGTGCCAGCAGCCCCCTTATCCTCTTAAGGGGCACCGGGGAGCTGTTTTTT. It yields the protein CASSPLILLRGTGELFF.

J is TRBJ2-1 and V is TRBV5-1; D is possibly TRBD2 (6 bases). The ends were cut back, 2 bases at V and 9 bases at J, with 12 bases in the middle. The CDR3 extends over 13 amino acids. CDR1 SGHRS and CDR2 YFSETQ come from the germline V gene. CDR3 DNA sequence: TGCGCCAGCAGCTTCGGGGGAGGAGTTGAGCAGTTCTTC. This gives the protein CASSFGGGVEQFF.

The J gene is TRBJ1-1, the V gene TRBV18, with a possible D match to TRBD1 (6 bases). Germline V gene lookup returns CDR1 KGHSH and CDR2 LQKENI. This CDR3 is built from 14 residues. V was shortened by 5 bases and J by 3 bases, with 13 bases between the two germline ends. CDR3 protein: CASSSMTGDTEAFF. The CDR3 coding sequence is TGTGCCAGCTCATCGATGACAGGAGACACTGAAGCTTTCTTT.

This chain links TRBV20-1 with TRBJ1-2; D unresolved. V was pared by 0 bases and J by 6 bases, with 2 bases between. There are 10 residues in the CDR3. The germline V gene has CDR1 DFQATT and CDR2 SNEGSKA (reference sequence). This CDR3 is CSAREDGYTF. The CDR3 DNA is TGCAGTGCTAGAGAGGATGGCTACACCTTC.

This CDR3 reads CATRPGQGARYEQYF. The CDR3 DNA reads as TGTGCCACCCGACCCGGACAGGGGGCGAGGTACGAGCAGTACTTC. This sequence joins TRBV19 and TRBJ2-7, with 11 bases identical to TRBD1. V was pared by 10 bases and J by 4 bases, with 12 bases of the junction left unmatched. This CDR3 spans 15 amino acids. Germline V gene lookup returns CDR1 LNHDA and CDR2 SQIVND (reference sequence). The whole variable domain, remainder taken from reference TRBV19 and TRBJ2-7, is DGGITQSPKYLFRKEGQNVTLSCEQNLNHDAMYWYRQDPGQGLRLIYYSQIVNDFQKGDIAEGYSVSREKKESFPLTVTSAQKNPTAFYLCATRPGQGARYEQYFGPGTRLTVT.

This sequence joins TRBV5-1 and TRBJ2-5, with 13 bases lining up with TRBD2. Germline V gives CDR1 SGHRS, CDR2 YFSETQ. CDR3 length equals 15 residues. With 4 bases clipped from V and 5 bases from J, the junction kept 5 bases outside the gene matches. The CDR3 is CASSAPGLAGETQYF. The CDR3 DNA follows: TGCGCCAGCAGCGCCCCGGGACTAGCGGGGGAGACCCAGTACTTC.

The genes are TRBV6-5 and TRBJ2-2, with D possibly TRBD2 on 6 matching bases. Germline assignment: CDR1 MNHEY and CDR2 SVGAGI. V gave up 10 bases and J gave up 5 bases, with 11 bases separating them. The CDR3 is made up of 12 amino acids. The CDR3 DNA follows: TGTGCCACTCTTGGGAGGACCGGGGAGCTGTTTTTT. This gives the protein CATLGRTGELFF.

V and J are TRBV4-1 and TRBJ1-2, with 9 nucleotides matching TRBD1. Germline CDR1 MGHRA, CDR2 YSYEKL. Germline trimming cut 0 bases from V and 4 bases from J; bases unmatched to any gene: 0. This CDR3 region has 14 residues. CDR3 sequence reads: CASSQETGGYGYTF. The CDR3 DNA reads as TGCGCCAGCAGCCAAGAGACAGGGGGCTATGGCTACACCTTC.

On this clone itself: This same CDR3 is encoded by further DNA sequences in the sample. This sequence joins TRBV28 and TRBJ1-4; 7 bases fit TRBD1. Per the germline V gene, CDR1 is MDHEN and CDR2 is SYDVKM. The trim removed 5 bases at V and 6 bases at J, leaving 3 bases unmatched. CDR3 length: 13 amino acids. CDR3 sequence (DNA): TGTGCCAGCAGTACAGGGACAGATGAAAAACTGTTTTTT. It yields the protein CASSTGTDEKLFF.

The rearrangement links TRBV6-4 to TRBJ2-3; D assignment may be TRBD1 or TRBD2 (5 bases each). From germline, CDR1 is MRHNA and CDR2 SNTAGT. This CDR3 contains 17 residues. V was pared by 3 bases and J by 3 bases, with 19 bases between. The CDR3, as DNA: TGTGCCAGCAGTGATGGTAGAGGGGTCCCTGGGACAGATACGCAGTATTTT. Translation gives CASSDGRGVPGTDTQYF.